This passage covers 9 T cell receptor beta chains from one sample sequenced in a study of technical replicates of blood from a handful of donors (dated by TCRdb to the late 2010s). Library method: the immunoSEQ multiplex PCR assay. TCRdb retrieved this table from immuneACCESS and kept in-frame rearrangements only. Not all clones are present; in checked studies, unresolved V genes account for under half, and no reason is known for the remainder. The sample table records about 59,000 clones; 97% of these occur just once. Together, the top ten hold over 0.15% of the sample. Sequencing input: T cells isolated from PBMCs. These receptors were collected from a human donor in good health.

The chain employs TRBV5-1 and TRBJ1-1; no definite D call. The CDR3 consists of 13 residues. The V gene's germline CDR1 is SGHRS and CDR2 YFSETQ. V shed 0 bases and J shed 5 bases, with 8 bases lying between them. The DNA for the CDR3 is TGCGCCAGCAGCTTGGACACCCGAACTGAAGCTTTCTTT. Translated: CASSLDTRTEAFF.

The count of this clone is one. The chain has TRBV11-3 and TRBJ2-7; D gene unclear. Germline values: CDR1 SGHNT, CDR2 YENEEA. The germline V and J ends were trimmed by 2 bases and 6 bases, with 5 bases remaining between them. This CDR3 has 11 amino acids. Written as DNA, the CDR3 is TGTGCCAGCAGCTTAACGGTCGAGCAGTACTTC. Protein product: CASSLTVEQYF.

The gene calls are TRBV7-6 and TRBJ2-2; possible D gene TRBD1, 5 bases. The V end lost 1 base, the J end lost 2 bases, and 8 bases lay between the germline ends. The CDR3 covers 15 residues. Per the germline V gene, CDR1 is SGHVS and CDR2 is FNYEAQ. The CDR3 DNA is TGTGCCAGCAGCTTAGGCACAGGCAACACCGGGGAGCTGTTTTTT. It yields the protein CASSLGTGNTGELFF.

The gene calls are TRBV18 and TRBJ2-3; 7 bases agree with TRBD2. This CDR3 contains 16 residues. Trimming cost V 4 bases and J 0 bases; bases outside gene matches: 7. CDR1 KGHSH and CDR2 LQKENI come from the germline V gene. CDR3 amino acids: CASSRRGGASTDTQYF. CDR3 nucleotides: TGTGCCAGCTCACGGCGCGGGGGTGCTAGCACAGATACGCAGTATTTT.

This chain connects TRBV5-1 to TRBJ2-7, with 9 bases identical to TRBD1. There are 14 residues in the CDR3. Germline CDR1 and CDR2: SGHRS and YFSETQ. After removal of 4 bases from V and 7 bases from J, the junction contained 9 bases not matched to a gene. CDR3 sequence (DNA): TGCGCCAGCAGCGTGGACAGGGGCCTAAGGGAGCAGTACTTC. Translation gives CASSVDRGLREQYF.

This rearrangement joins TRBV28 to TRBJ1-5; 7 positions agree with TRBD1. V was clipped by 6 bases and J by 2 bases; unmatched bases: 13. This CDR3 comprises 17 residues. Germline lookup yields CDR1 MDHEN and CDR2 SYDVKM. This CDR3 reads CASREWTGPGGNQPQHF. For the CDR3, the DNA is TGTGCCAGCAGAGAATGGACAGGACCGGGGGGCAATCAGCCCCAGCATTTT.

V is TRBV28 and J is TRBJ1-2, with D perhaps TRBD1 (6 bases). Germline V CDR1 and CDR2: MDHEN, SYDVKM. The CDR3 loop spans 16 amino acids. Trimming left V 4 bases short and J 5 bases short, with 20 bases between. This CDR3 reads CASSWGPRDLAYGYTF. Here the CDR3 DNA reads TGTGCCAGCAGTTGGGGGCCCCGAGATCTGGCTTATGGCTACACCTTC.

This chain links TRBV7-9 with TRBJ2-2; the match to TRBD1 covers 9 bases. Trimming removed 4 bases from V and 6 bases from J; junction bases left unmatched: 9. CDR1 SEHNR and CDR2 FQNEAQ come from the germline V gene (reference sequence). This CDR3 contains 16 residues. The CDR3 here is CASSSPGDRVAGELFF. CDR3 bases: TGTGCCAGCAGCTCACCCGGGGACAGGGTTGCCGGGGAGCTGTTTTTT.

CDR3 DNA sequence: TGCGCCAGCAGCTTGGGCACGACAGTTCTACAAGAGACCCAGTACTTC. Protein product: CASSLGTTVLQETQYF. The gene calls are TRBV5-1 and TRBJ2-5; tentative D call: TRBD1 (5 bases). This CDR3 has 16 residues. Per germline, CDR1 SGHRS and CDR2 YFSETQ. Trimming left V 0 bases short and J 2 bases short, with 14 bases between. The variable domain in full, with the rest retrieved from reference TRBV5-1 and TRBJ2-5, is KAGVTQTPRYLIKTRGQQVTLSCSPISGHRSVSWYQQTPGQGLQFLFEYFSETQRNKGNFPGRFSGRQFSNSRSEMNVSTLELGDSALYLCASSLGTTVLQETQYFGPGTRLLVL.